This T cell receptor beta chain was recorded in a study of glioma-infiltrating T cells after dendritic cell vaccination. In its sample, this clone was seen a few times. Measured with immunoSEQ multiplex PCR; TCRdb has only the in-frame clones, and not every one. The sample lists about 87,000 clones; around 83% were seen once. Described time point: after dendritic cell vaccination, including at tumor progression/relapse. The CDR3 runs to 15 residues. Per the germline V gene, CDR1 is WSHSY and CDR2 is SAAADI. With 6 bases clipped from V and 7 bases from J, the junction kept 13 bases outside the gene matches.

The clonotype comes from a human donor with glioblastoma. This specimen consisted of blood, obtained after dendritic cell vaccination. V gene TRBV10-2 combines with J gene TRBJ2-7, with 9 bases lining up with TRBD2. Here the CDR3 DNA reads TGCGCCAGCAGCCGTAGCGGGGGCATATCAAGAGAGCAGTACTTC. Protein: CASSRSGGISREQYF.